A selection of T cell receptor beta chains follows, all from one sample in a study of cytomegalovirus exposure and HLA in healthy donors. This table comes from immunoSEQ multiplex PCR, and its TCRdb copy is limited to in-frame clones, with some not included. The listing contains about 140,000 clones. What was sequenced was PBMCs. These receptors came from a male donor in good health and CMV-seronegative. Both conserved end residues are part of each CDR3. Fields, in order: J gene, D gene, V gene, CDR3 protein, CDR3 DNA. The D gene is left open where the match is weak.

J: TRBJ2-7
D: .
V: TRBV5-1
CDR3: CASSTGTGYEQYF
DNA: TGCGCCAGCAGCACAGGGACGGGCTACGAGCAGTACTTC

J: TRBJ1-1
D: .
V: TRBV9
CDR3: CASSPPSAEAFF
DNA: TGTGCCAGCAGCCCACCATCGGCTGAAGCTTTCTTT

J: TRBJ1-1
D: .
V: TRBV20-1
CDR3: CSAPRNTEAFF
DNA: TGCAGTGCCCCCAGGAACACTGAAGCTTTCTTT

J: TRBJ2-7
D: .
V: TRBV5-1
CDR3: CASTRTASAYEQYF
DNA: TGCGCCAGCACACGGACAGCCAGCGCCTACGAGCAGTACTTC

J: TRBJ1-1
D: TRBD1
V: TRBV29-1
CDR3: CSSRTGAMNTEAFF
DNA: TGCAGCTCCCGGACAGGGGCAATGAACACTGAAGCTTTCTTT

J: TRBJ1-5
D: .
V: TRBV6-1
CDR3: CASSRTGFAQPQHF
DNA: TGTGCCAGCAGTCGCACAGGGTTTGCTCAGCCCCAGCATTTT

J: TRBJ1-2
D: .
V: TRBV6-5
CDR3: CASSYLGRDGYTF
DNA: TGTGCCAGCAGTTACCTGGGGAGGGACGGCTACACCTTC

J: TRBJ1-1
D: .
V: TRBV7-9
CDR3: CASSKAVGPNTEAFF
DNA: TGTGCCAGCAGTAAAGCGGTTGGGCCGAACACTGAAGCTTTCTTT

J: TRBJ1-1
D: TRBD1
V: TRBV29-1
CDR3: CSGTGRGTEAFF
DNA: TGCAGCGGGACAGGGAGGGGCACTGAAGCTTTCTTT

J: TRBJ1-2
D: TRBD1
V: TRBV29-1
CDR3: CSVDRGLGYTF
DNA: TGCAGCGTCGACAGGGGGCTGGGCTACACCTTC

J: TRBJ1-5
D: .
V: TRBV27
CDR3: CASRGSNQPQHF
DNA: TGTGCCAGCCGGGGGAGCAATCAGCCCCAGCATTTT

J: TRBJ1-1
D: .
V: TRBV15
CDR3: CATSSLGGIRRNTEAFF
DNA: TGTGCCACCAGCAGCTTGGGGGGAATCCGAAGGAACACTGAAGCTTTCTTT

J: TRBJ1-1
D: .
V: TRBV19
CDR3: CASMRGTEAFF
DNA: TGTGCCAGTATGAGGGGGACTGAAGCTTTCTTT

J: TRBJ2-4
D: .
V: TRBV30
CDR3: CAWSVRGSLAKNIQYF
DNA: TGTGCCTGGAGTGTACGAGGGAGCCTAGCCAAAAACATTCAGTACTTC

J: TRBJ1-5
D: TRBD1
V: TRBV27
CDR3: CASSLSGQNNQPQHF
DNA: TGTGCCAGCAGTTTATCGGGACAGAACAATCAGCCCCAGCATTTT

J: TRBJ2-7
D: TRBD1
V: TRBV19
CDR3: CASSLGTGSSYEQYF
DNA: TGTGCCAGTAGCCTCGGGACAGGTTCATCCTACGAGCAGTACTTC

J: TRBJ2-5
D: .
V: TRBV15
CDR3: CATSRLGGQETQYF
DNA: TGTGCCACCAGCCGGCTTGGAGGGCAAGAGACCCAGTACTTC

J: TRBJ2-1
D: TRBD2
V: TRBV6-5
CDR3: CASTLSGSSYNEQFF
DNA: TGTGCCAGCACGCTTAGCGGGAGCTCCTACAATGAGCAGTTCTTC

J: TRBJ1-3
D: .
V: TRBV5-1
CDR3: CASSPDISGNTIYF
DNA: TGCGCCAGCAGCCCGGACATCTCTGGAAACACCATATATTTT

J: TRBJ1-3
D: .
V: TRBV29-1
CDR3: CSVYLRGNTIYF
DNA: TGCAGCGTTTACCTCAGAGGAAACACCATATATTTT

J: TRBJ2-1
D: .
V: TRBV9
CDR3: CASSVGGEQFF
DNA: TGTGCCAGCAGCGTAGGAGGTGAGCAGTTCTTC

J: TRBJ2-7
D: TRBD1
V: TRBV29-1
CDR3: CSASTPTGGGFLEYF
DNA: TGCAGCGCCTCCACACCGACAGGGGGGGGATTTTTGGAGTACTTC

J: TRBJ2-2
D: .
V: TRBV25-1
CDR3: CASSEWGGRELFF
DNA: TGTGCCAGCAGTGAATGGGGGGGCCGGGAGCTGTTTTTT

J: TRBJ1-4
D: .
V: TRBV28
CDR3: CASSGGAPGKEKLFF
DNA: TGTGCCAGCAGCGGAGGGGCCCCCGGGAAGGAAAAACTGTTTTTT

J: TRBJ2-1
D: TRBD2
V: TRBV30
CDR3: CAWSARTSKNHNEQFF
DNA: TGTGCCTGGAGTGCCCGGACTAGCAAAAACCACAATGAGCAGTTCTTC

J: TRBJ1-1
D: TRBD1
V: TRBV19
CDR3: CASCPRTGLNTEAFF
DNA: TGTGCCAGCTGCCCCAGGACAGGGCTGAACACTGAAGCTTTCTTT

J: TRBJ2-7
D: TRBD2
V: TRBV5-1
CDR3: CASSLVGSGSYEQYF
DNA: TGCGCCAGCAGCTTGGTGGGTAGCGGGAGCTACGAGCAGTACTTC

J: TRBJ1-3
D: .
V: TRBV18
CDR3: CASSPDISGNTIYF
DNA: TGTGCCAGCTCACCCGACATATCTGGAAACACCATATATTTT

J: TRBJ1-3
D: .
V: TRBV5-1
CDR3: CASSSGGSTPGNTIYF
DNA: TGCGCCAGCAGCTCGGGGGGCAGTACACCTGGAAACACCATATATTTT

J: TRBJ2-2
D: TRBD2
V: TRBV7-3
CDR3: CASSQAGGTGELFF
DNA: TGTGCCAGCAGTCAGGCCGGGGGGACCGGGGAGCTGTTTTTT

J: TRBJ2-1
D: .
V: TRBV9
CDR3: CASSPTPSAQREQFF
DNA: TGTGCCAGCAGCCCCACCCCCTCCGCCCAGCGGGAGCAGTTCTTC

J: TRBJ2-5
D: .
V: TRBV9
CDR3: CASSVGAGRETQYF
DNA: TGTGCCAGCAGCGTAGGAGCAGGGAGGGAGACCCAGTACTTC

J: TRBJ2-6
D: .
V: TRBV30
CDR3: CAWSVRRAGTGANVLTF
DNA: TGTGCCTGGAGTGTACGCAGGGCCGGTACTGGGGCCAACGTCCTGACTTTC

J: TRBJ1-5
D: TRBD1
V: TRBV2
CDR3: CASSEQGAQIQPQHF
DNA: TGTGCCAGCAGCGAACAGGGGGCGCAGATTCAGCCCCAGCATTTT

J: TRBJ1-5
D: .
V: TRBV7-8
CDR3: CASSQESGYSNQPQHF
DNA: TGTGCCAGCAGCCAGGAGTCAGGGTATAGCAATCAGCCCCAGCATTTT

J: TRBJ1-5
D: TRBD1
V: TRBV2
CDR3: CASSERTGVSDQPQHF
DNA: TGTGCCAGCAGTGAACGGACAGGGGTATCGGATCAGCCCCAGCATTTT

J: TRBJ1-2
D: .
V: TRBV2
CDR3: CASSEAPQTSTYGYTF
DNA: TGTGCCAGCAGTGAGGCTCCTCAAACATCCACCTATGGCTACACCTTC

J: TRBJ2-5
D: .
V: TRBV19
CDR3: CASSIGRGTQETQYF
DNA: TGTGCCAGTAGTATAGGGAGGGGAACCCAAGAGACCCAGTACTTC

J: TRBJ2-7
D: .
V: TRBV19
CDR3: CASMEGGGPYEQYF
DNA: TGTGCCAGTATGGAAGGGGGGGGACCCTACGAGCAGTACTTC

J: TRBJ1-6
D: TRBD1
V: TRBV30
CDR3: CAWSVLGTGASPLHF
DNA: TGTGCCTGGAGTGTACTGGGGACAGGCGCTTCACCCCTCCACTTT

J: TRBJ1-1
D: .
V: TRBV5-6
CDR3: CASSLGAITEAFF
DNA: TGTGCCAGCAGCTTGGGTGCTATCACTGAAGCTTTCTTT

J: TRBJ2-2
D: TRBD2
V: TRBV6-1
CDR3: CASIGLALAGELFF
DNA: TGTGCCAGCATTGGACTAGCATTGGCCGGGGAGCTGTTTTTT

J: TRBJ2-7
D: TRBD1
V: TRBV5-6
CDR3: CASRRTGDPLEQYF
DNA: TGTGCCAGCAGGAGGACAGGGGACCCCCTCGAGCAGTACTTC

J: TRBJ1-1
D: TRBD1
V: TRBV19
CDR3: CASSQDRVTEAFF
DNA: TGTGCCAGTAGCCAGGACAGGGTCACTGAAGCTTTCTTT

J: TRBJ1-2
D: TRBD1
V: TRBV4-3
CDR3: CASSQDGAGGSSVGYTF
DNA: TGCGCCAGCAGCCAAGACGGGGCAGGGGGAAGTTCGGTTGGCTACACCTTC

J: TRBJ2-7
D: TRBD1
V: TRBV19
CDR3: CASRRDRDSYEQYF
DNA: TGTGCCAGTCGACGGGACAGGGACTCCTACGAGCAGTACTTC

J: TRBJ2-2
D: TRBD1
V: TRBV29-1
CDR3: CSVNRQGARGELFF
DNA: TGCAGCGTTAATCGACAGGGGGCAAGAGGGGAGCTGTTTTTT

J: TRBJ1-1
D: .
V: TRBV18
CDR3: CASSPPGSVVTEAFF
DNA: TGTGCCAGCTCACCACCTGGCTCCGTCGTCACTGAAGCTTTCTTT

J: TRBJ2-1
D: .
V: TRBV18
CDR3: CASSLGQKDNEQFF
DNA: TGTGCCAGCTCACTCGGACAGAAAGACAATGAGCAGTTCTTC

J: TRBJ2-7
D: TRBD2
V: TRBV27
CDR3: CASRVLLAGGTYEQYF
DNA: TGTGCCAGCAGAGTCCTCCTAGCGGGAGGCACCTACGAGCAGTACTTC

J: TRBJ2-7
D: .
V: TRBV7-9
CDR3: CASSPDSSYEQYF
DNA: TGTGCCAGCAGCCCTGACAGCTCCTACGAGCAGTACTTC

J: TRBJ2-7
D: TRBD2
V: TRBV10-3
CDR3: CAAAPRLELAETVSYEQYF
DNA: TGTGCCGCCGCCCCTCGATTAGAACTAGCGGAAACAGTCAGCTACGAGCAGTACTTC

J: TRBJ2-3
D: .
V: TRBV30
CDR3: CAWSVRGTDTQYF
DNA: TGTGCCTGGAGTGTTAGGGGGACGGATACGCAGTATTTT

J: TRBJ2-7
D: .
V: TRBV2
CDR3: CASSPPPRASYSGSYEQYF
DNA: TGTGCCAGCAGTCCTCCCCCGCGCGCCTCGTACTCTGGTTCCTACGAGCAGTACTTC

J: TRBJ1-5
D: .
V: TRBV4-2
CDR3: CASSQDRARHSNQPQHF
DNA: TGTGCCAGCAGCCAAGACAGGGCCAGGCATAGCAATCAGCCCCAGCATTTT

J: TRBJ1-1
D: .
V: TRBV13
CDR3: CASSSQTEAFF
DNA: TGTGCCAGCAGCTCCCAGACTGAAGCTTTCTTT

J: TRBJ2-1
D: TRBD2
V: TRBV19
CDR3: CASSIFGLAGYNEQFF
DNA: TGTGCCAGTAGTATTTTCGGACTAGCGGGGTACAATGAGCAGTTCTTC

J: TRBJ2-7
D: TRBD1
V: TRBV18
CDR3: CASSRDRAAYEQYF
DNA: TGTGCCAGCTCTCGGGACAGGGCGGCCTACGAGCAGTACTTC

J: TRBJ1-5
D: .
V: TRBV18
CDR3: CASSPGAGASQPQHF
DNA: TGTGCCAGCTCACCCGGGGCAGGGGCGAGTCAGCCCCAGCATTTT